Following are 20 T cell receptor beta chains from one sample sequenced in a study of T cells in Graves' hyperthyroidism and ophthalmopathy. RNA transcripts served as the template for amplifying TCR beta CDR3 regions. The study used the HTBI primer set for a first-round RT-PCR of the TCR CDR3. TCRdb fed the multiplex PCR reads into MiXCR, producing one record per CDR3 protein. The repertoire holds hundreds of thousands of distinct CDR3 sequences, with about half as singletons. The sequenced sample consisted of peripheral blood or thyroid tissue (not recorded which). The receptor set was obtained from a woman aged 18 to 35 with Graves' hyperthyroidism.

The chain is built from TRBV9 and TRBJ1-1; 8 nucleotides align to TRBD1. CDR3 size: 15 residues. CDR1 and CDR2 (germline): SGDLS, YYNGEE. The trim removed 0 bases at V and 2 bases at J, leaving 3 bases unmatched. In DNA, the CDR3 is TGTGCCAGCAGCGTAGGGACAGGGATAAACACTGAAGCTTTCTTT. This translates into CASSVGTGINTEAFF.

This clonotype was counted a few times. The rearrangement links TRBV7-8 to TRBJ2-7; TRBD1 matches at 8 bases. The CDR3 has 15 residues. Trimming cost V 5 bases and J 0 bases; bases outside gene matches: 6. Germline V gene data show CDR1 as SGHVS and CDR2 as FQNEAQ. CDR3 coding DNA: TGTGCCAGCAGCATCTGGGACAGGAGCTCCTACGAGCAGTACTTC. This gives the protein CASSIWDRSSYEQYF.

This clonotype was observed at least ten times. V is TRBV24-1 and J is TRBJ1-2; unclear D gene. V was shortened by 3 bases and J by 6 bases, with 19 bases between the two germline ends. Germline V gene data show CDR1 as KGHDR and CDR2 as SFDVKD. CDR3 size: 16 residues. CDR3 sequence (DNA): TGTGCCACCAGTGATGAGACCGACGGACCAAGAGATGGCTACACCTTC. It yields the protein CATSDETDGPRDGYTF.

This clonotype has ten or more counts. The chain joins TRBV29-1 to TRBJ2-5; 8 bases fit TRBD2. This CDR3 has 13 amino acids. The ends lost 7 bases at V and 6 bases at J; junction bases unmatched: 10. Per germline, CDR1 SQVTM and CDR2 ANQGSEA. The CDR3 DNA follows: TGCAGCGCCTTAGCGGGAACTCGGAAGACCCAGTACTTC. Encoded protein: CSALAGTRKTQYF.

V usage is TRBV24-1 and J usage is TRBJ2-5; 7 nucleotides agree with TRBD1. The V and J ends lost 3 bases and 11 bases, in that order; junction bases with no gene match: 11. This CDR3 is built from 14 residues. Per germline, CDR1 KGHDR and CDR2 SFDVKD. The CDR3 DNA follows: TGTGCCACCAGTGATGAAGGGGGCAGGACCGGGCAGTACTTC. Translated: CATSDEGGRTGQYF.

The chain is built from TRBV15 and TRBJ1-1; D not certain. Germline V gives CDR1 LNHNV, CDR2 YYDKDF (reference sequence). The length of the CDR3 is 13 residues. V was pared by 3 bases and J by 1 base, with 6 bases between. CDR3 loop: CATSSGRNTEAFF. In DNA, the CDR3 is TGTGCCACCAGCAGCGGACGGAACACTGAAGCTTTCTTT.

This clonotype was seen many times. The chain employs TRBV7-9 and TRBJ2-5; no definite D call. Germline CDR1 reads SEHNR; CDR2 reads FQNEAQ (reference sequence). The germline V and J ends were trimmed by 0 bases and 5 bases, with 10 bases remaining between them. The CDR3 sequence is 14 residues long. The CDR3 nucleotides read TGTGCCAGCAGCTTAGCGGGCAGCTGGGAGACCCAGTACTTC. Protein sequence: CASSLAGSWETQYF.

The rearrangement uses TRBV5-4 and TRBJ1-1; D is uncertain. CDR3 size: 13 residues. Germline CDR1 reads SGHNT; CDR2 reads YYREEE (reference sequence). V was trimmed by 2 bases and J by 5 bases, leaving 10 bases between them. CDR3 sequence: CASSFAGQTEAFF. The CDR3 DNA sequence: TGTGCCAGCAGCTTCGCAGGTCAGACTGAAGCTTTCTTT.

The chain links TRBV20-1 to TRBJ1-2, with 7 bases that match TRBD1. Germline CDR1 and CDR2: DFQATT and SNEGSKA (reference sequence). The CDR3 sequence is 13 residues long. V trimming: 6 bases; J trimming: 3 bases; junction bases outside the gene matches: 7. CDR3 loop: CSAISGQDYGYTF. Here the CDR3 DNA reads TGCAGTGCCATCAGTGGACAGGACTATGGCTACACCTTC.

This clonotype was observed a few times. This sequence joins TRBV7-9 and TRBJ1-5; a weak D match, TRBD1 (5 bases). Trimming stripped 0 bases from V and 0 bases from J, with 12 bases between. Germline V CDR1 and CDR2: SEHNR, FQNEAQ (reference sequence). The CDR3 is made up of 17 amino acids. The CDR3 reads CASSLARGAASNQPQHF. CDR3 in DNA: TGTGCCAGCAGCTTAGCTAGGGGTGCAGCTAGCAATCAGCCCCAGCATTTT.

This clonotype occurred many times. The chain combines TRBV7-3 with TRBJ1-1; 8 bases line up with TRBD1. The CDR3 contains 17 residues. After removal of 1 base from V and 13 bases from J, the junction contained 20 bases not matched to a gene. The V gene's germline CDR1 is SGHTA and CDR2 FQGTGA. The CDR3 reads CASSLKEEGQEPTRGFF. DNA of the CDR3: TGTGCCAGCAGCTTAAAAGAAGAGGGACAGGAACCCACCCGGGGTTTCTTT.

This clonotype came up a few times. The chain is built from TRBV7-9 and TRBJ2-7; D is undetermined. The CDR3 spans 15 residues. The V end lost 3 bases, the J end lost 0 bases, and 12 bases lay between the germline ends. Germline V gene sequence: CDR1 SEHNR, CDR2 FQNEAQ (reference sequence). The CDR3 region has the DNA TGTGCCAGCAGCTTGAGTGCGGAAAGCTCCTACGAGCAGTACTTC. As protein: CASSLSAESSYEQYF.

This sequence joins TRBV24-1 and TRBJ2-5; no clear D. Germline V gene lookup returns CDR1 KGHDR and CDR2 SFDVKD. Trimming took 7 bases from V and 4 from J, leaving 12 bases between them. The CDR3 has 13 amino acids. The CDR3: CATSPVVGETQYF. DNA for the CDR3: TGTGCCACCAGCCCGGTGGTGGGAGAGACCCAGTACTTC.

This sequence joins TRBV9 and TRBJ1-1, with D possibly matching TRBD1 (6 bases). The CDR3 loop spans 15 amino acids. V gave up 3 bases and J gave up 2 bases, with 14 bases separating them. Germline CDR1 SGDLS, CDR2 YYNGEE. The CDR3 DNA follows: TGTGCCAGCAGCGCCCATCGGACAGCTAACACTGAAGCTTTCTTT. Encoded protein: CASSAHRTANTEAFF.

This chain links TRBV9 with TRBJ1-1; possible D gene TRBD1, 5 bases. From germline, CDR1 is SGDLS and CDR2 YYNGEE. V was pared by 0 bases and J by 5 bases, with 8 bases between. The CDR3 consists of 13 residues. CDR3 DNA: TGTGCCAGCAGCGTAGAAGCAGGGACTGAAGCTTTCTTT. Translating gives CASSVEAGTEAFF.

The chain has TRBV19 and TRBJ2-2; D unclear. The CDR3 is made up of 14 amino acids. Trimming took 8 bases from V and 5 from J, leaving 15 bases between them. CDR1 and CDR2 (germline): LNHDA, SQIVND (reference sequence). The CDR3 protein is CASCPLFATGELFF. The CDR3 DNA reads TGTGCCAGTTGCCCCCTGTTCGCGACCGGGGAGCTGTTTTTT. Drawing the rest from reference TRBV19 and TRBJ2-2, the complete variable domain is DGGITQSPKYLFRKEGQNVTLSCEQNLNHDAMYWYRQDPGQGLRLIYYSQIVNDFQKGDIAEGYSVSREKKESFPLTVTSAQKNPTAFYLCASCPLFATGELFFGEGSRLTVL.

The rearrangement links TRBV20-1 to TRBJ1-4, with D perhaps matching TRBD1 (5 bases). Germline V gene data show CDR1 as DFQATT and CDR2 as SNEGSKA (reference sequence). This CDR3 is 11 amino acids long. V was trimmed by 3 bases and J by 13 bases, leaving 12 bases between them. This CDR3 is CSARDGAGLFF. For the CDR3, the DNA is TGCAGTGCTAGGGACGGGGCTGGACTGTTTTTT.

On this clonotype: Being one base from a much bigger clone, this may be a read error. This sequence joins TRBV29-1 and TRBJ2-7, with D maybe TRBD2 (5 bases). The CDR3 totals 13 residues. Per germline, CDR1 SQVTM and CDR2 ANQGSEA. Trimming left V 3 bases short and J 5 bases short, with 14 bases between. The CDR3 protein is CSVEGARAHEQYF. The CDR3 DNA is TGCAGCGTTGAGGGAGCGCGAGCCCACGAGCAGTACTTC.

The chain recombines TRBV7-8 with TRBJ2-5; 15 bases are shared with TRBD2. The CDR3 runs to 17 residues. Looked up from germline, CDR1 is SGHVS and CDR2 is FQNEAQ. V gave up 5 bases and J gave up 4 bases; unmatched junction bases: 8. The CDR3 is CASSTRTSGRARETQYF. Written as DNA, the CDR3 is TGTGCCAGCAGCACCCGGACTAGCGGGAGGGCCAGAGAGACCCAGTACTTC.

This chain joins TRBV19 and TRBJ1-4, with 10 bases fitting TRBD1. This CDR3 is 15 amino acids long. The germline gives CDR1 LNHDA, CDR2 SQIVND (reference sequence). V shed 7 bases, J shed 8 bases, and the junction held 10 bases outside the gene matches. As DNA, the CDR3 is TGTGCCAGTAAGGACCGGGACAGGGGTGGAGAAAAACTGTTTTTT. Its translation: CASKDRDRGGEKLFF.